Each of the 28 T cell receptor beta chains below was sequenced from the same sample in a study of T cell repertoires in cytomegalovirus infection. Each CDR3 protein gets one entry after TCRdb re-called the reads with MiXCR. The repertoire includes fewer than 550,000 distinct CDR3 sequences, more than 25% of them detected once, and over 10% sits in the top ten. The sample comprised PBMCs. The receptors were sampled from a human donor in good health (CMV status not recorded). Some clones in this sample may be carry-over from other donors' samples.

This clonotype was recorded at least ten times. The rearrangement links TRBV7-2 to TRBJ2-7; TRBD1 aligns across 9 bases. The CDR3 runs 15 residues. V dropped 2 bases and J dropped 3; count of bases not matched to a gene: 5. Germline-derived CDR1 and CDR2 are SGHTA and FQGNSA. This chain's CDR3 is CASSLSGQGLYEQYF. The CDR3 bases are TGTGCCAGCAGCTTATCCGGACAGGGGCTCTACGAGCAGTACTTC. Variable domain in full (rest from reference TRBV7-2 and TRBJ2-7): GAGVSQSPSNKVTEKGKDVELRCDPISGHTALYWYRQSLGQGLEFLIYFQGNSAPDKSGLPSDRFSAERTGGSVSTLTIQRTQQEDSAVYLCASSLSGQGLYEQYFGPGTRLTVT.

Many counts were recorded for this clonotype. CDR3 residues: CASSLSGRAVDTQYF. The CDR3 region has the DNA TGTGCCAGCAGCCTTAGCGGGAGGGCGGTAGATACGCAGTATTTT. J is TRBJ2-3 and V is TRBV7-2, with TRBD2 matching over 11 bases. Germline V CDR1 and CDR2: SGHTA, FQGNSA. The CDR3 consists of 15 residues. V lost 5 bases to trimming and J lost 5 bases; unmatched junction nucleotides: 6.

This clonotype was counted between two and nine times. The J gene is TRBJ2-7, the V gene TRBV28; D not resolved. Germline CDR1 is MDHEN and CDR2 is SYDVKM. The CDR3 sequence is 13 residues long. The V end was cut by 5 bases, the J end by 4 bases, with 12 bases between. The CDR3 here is CASSPNPEYEQYF. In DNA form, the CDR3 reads TGTGCCAGCAGTCCAAATCCGGAATACGAGCAGTACTTC.

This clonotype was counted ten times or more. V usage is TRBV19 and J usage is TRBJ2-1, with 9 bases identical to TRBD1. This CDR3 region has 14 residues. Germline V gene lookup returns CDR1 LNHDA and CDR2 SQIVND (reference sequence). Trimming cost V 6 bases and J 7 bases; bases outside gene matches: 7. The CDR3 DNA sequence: TGTGCCAGTAGCCAACAGACAGGGGGAAATGAGCAGTTCTTC. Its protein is CASSQQTGGNEQFF.

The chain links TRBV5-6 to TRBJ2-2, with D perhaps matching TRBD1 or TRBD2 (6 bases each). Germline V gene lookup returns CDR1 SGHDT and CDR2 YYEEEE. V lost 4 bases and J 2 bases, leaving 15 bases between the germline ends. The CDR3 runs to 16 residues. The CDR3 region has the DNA TGTGCCAGCAGCGGGGGGCCGCAGTTAAACACCGGGGAGCTGTTTTTT. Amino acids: CASSGGPQLNTGELFF.

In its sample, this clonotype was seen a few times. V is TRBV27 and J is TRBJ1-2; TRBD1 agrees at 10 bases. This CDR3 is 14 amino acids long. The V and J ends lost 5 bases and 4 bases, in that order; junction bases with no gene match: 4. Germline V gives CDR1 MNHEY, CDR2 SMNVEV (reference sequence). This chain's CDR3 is CASSDRGRVYGYTF. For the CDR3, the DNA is TGTGCCAGCAGTGACAGGGGGCGGGTCTATGGCTACACCTTC.

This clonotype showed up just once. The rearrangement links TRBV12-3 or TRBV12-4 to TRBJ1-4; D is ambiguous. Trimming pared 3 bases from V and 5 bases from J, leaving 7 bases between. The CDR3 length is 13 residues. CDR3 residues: CASSFSGNEKLFF. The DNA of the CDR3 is TGTGCCAGCAGTTTCTCAGGAAATGAAAAACTGTTTTTT.

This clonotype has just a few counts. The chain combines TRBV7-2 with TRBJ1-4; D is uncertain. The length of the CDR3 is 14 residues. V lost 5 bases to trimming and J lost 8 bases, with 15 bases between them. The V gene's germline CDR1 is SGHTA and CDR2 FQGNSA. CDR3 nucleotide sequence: TGTGCCAGCAGCCCTGGACGACTGGGGGAAAAACTGTTTTTT. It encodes CASSPGRLGEKLFF.

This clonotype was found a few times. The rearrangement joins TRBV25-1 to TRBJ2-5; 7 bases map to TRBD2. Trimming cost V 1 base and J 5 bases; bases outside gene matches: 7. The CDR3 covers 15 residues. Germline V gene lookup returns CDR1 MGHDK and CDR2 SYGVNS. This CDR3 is CASSELEPGGETQYF. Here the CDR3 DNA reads TGTGCCAGCAGTGAATTGGAACCGGGAGGTGAGACCCAGTACTTC.

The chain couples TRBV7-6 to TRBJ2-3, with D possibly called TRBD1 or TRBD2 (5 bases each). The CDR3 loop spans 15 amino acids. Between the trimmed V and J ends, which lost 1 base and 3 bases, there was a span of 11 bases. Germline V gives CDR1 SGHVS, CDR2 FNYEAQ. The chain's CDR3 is CASSLDGTQTDTQYF. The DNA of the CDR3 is TGTGCCAGCAGCTTAGATGGGACCCAGACAGATACGCAGTATTTT.

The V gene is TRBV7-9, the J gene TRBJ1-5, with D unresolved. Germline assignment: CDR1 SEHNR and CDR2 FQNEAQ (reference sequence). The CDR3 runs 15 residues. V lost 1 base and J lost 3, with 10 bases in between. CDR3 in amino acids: CASSLGAADNQPQHF. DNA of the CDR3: TGTGCCAGCAGCTTAGGGGCTGCGGACAATCAGCCCCAGCATTTT.

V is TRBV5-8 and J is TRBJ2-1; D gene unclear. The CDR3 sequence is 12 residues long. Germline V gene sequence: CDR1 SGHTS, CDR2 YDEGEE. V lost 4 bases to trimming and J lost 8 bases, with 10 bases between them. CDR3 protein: CASSHRADEQFF. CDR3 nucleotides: TGTGCCAGCAGCCATCGGGCAGATGAGCAGTTCTTC. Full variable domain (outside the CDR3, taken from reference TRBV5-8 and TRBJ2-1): EAGVTQSPTHLIKTRGQQATLRCSPISGHTSVYWYQQALGLGLQFLLWYDEGEERNRGNFPPRFSGRQFPNYSSELNVNALELEDSALYLCASSHRADEQFFGPGTRLTVL.

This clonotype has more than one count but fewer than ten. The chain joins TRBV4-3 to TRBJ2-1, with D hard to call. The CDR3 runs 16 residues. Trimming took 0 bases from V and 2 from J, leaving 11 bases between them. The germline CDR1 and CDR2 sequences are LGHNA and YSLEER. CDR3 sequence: CASSQDLSGAYNEQFF. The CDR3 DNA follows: TGCGCCAGCAGCCAAGATCTCTCCGGAGCCTACAATGAGCAGTTCTTC.

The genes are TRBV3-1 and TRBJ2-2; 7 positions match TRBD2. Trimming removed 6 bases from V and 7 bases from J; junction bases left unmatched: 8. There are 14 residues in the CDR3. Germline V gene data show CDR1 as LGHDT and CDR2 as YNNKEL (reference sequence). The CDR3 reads CASSRGRGGGELFF. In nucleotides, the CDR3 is TGTGCCAGCAGTCGAGGACGCGGGGGCGGGGAGCTGTTTTTT.

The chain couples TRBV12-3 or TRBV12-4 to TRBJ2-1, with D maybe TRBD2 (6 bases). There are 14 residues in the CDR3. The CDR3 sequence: CSLTNGSSYNEQFF. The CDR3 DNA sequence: TGTTCACTAACCAACGGGAGCTCCTACAATGAGCAGTTCTTC.

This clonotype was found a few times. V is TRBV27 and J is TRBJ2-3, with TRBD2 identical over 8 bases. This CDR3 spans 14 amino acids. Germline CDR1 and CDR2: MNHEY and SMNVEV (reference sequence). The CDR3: CGSGDYAGGDTQYF. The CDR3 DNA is TGTGGCTCCGGGGACTATGCGGGAGGTGATACGCAGTATTTT.

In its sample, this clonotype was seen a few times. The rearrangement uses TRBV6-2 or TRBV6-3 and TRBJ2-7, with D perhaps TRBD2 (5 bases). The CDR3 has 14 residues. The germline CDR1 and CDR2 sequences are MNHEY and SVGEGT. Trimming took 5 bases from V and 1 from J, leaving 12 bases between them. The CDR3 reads CASSQPGISYEQYV. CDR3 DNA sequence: TGTGCCAGCAGTCAACCCGGGATTTCCTACGAGCAGTACGTC.

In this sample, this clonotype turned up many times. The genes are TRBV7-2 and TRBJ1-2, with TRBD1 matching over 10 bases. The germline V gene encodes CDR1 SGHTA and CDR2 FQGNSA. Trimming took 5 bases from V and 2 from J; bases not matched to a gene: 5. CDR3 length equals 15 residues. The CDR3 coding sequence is TGTGCCAGCAGCCGAGGGGGACAGGGGAACTATGGCTACACCTTC. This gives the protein CASSRGGQGNYGYTF. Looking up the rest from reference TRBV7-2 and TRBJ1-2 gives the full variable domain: GAGVSQSPSNKVTEKGKDVELRCDPISGHTALYWYRQSLGQGLEFLIYFQGNSAPDKSGLPSDRFSAERTGGSVSTLTIQRTQQEDSAVYLCASSRGGQGNYGYTFGSGTRLTVV.

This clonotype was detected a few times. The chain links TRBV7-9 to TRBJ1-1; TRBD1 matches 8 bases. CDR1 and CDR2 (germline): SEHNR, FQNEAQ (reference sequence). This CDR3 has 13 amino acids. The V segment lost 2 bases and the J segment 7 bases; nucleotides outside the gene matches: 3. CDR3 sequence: CASSLSGGVEAFF. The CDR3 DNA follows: TGTGCCAGCAGCTTATCAGGGGGCGTTGAAGCTTTCTTT.

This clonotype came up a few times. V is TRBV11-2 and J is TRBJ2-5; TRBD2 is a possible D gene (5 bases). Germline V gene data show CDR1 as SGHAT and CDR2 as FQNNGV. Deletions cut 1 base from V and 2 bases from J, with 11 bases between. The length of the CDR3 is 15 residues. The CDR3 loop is CASSLGRRLQETQYF. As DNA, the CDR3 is TGTGCCAGCAGCTTAGGGCGGAGGCTACAAGAGACCCAGTACTTC.

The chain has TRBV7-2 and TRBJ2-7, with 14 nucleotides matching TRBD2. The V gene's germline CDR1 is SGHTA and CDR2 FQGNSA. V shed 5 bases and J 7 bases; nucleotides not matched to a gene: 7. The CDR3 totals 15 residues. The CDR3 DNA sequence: TGTGCCAGCAGCCCAGGGACTAGCGGGAGAAGTGAGCAGTACTTC. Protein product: CASSPGTSGRSEQYF.

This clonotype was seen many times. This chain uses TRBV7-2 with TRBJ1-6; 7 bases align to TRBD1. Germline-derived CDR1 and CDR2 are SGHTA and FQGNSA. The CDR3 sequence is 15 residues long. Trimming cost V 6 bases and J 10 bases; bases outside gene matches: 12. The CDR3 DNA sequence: TGTGCCAGCAGACCTGACAGGGTGGTCAGCTCACCCCTCCACTTT. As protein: CASRPDRVVSSPLHF.

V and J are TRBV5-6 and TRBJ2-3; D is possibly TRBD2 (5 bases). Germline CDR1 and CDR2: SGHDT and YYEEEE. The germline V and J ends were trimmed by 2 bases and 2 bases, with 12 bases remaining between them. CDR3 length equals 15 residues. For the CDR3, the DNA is TGTGCCAGCAGCTTATCGAGGGCTTACACAGATACGCAGTATTTT. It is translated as CASSLSRAYTDTQYF.

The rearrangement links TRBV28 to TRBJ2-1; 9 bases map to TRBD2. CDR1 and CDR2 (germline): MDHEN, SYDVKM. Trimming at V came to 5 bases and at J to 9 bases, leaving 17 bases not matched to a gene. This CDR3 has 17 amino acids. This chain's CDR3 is CASSRIFASGIVGEQFF. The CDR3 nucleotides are TGTGCCAGCAGTCGCATATTCGCTAGCGGGATTGTTGGTGAGCAGTTCTTC.

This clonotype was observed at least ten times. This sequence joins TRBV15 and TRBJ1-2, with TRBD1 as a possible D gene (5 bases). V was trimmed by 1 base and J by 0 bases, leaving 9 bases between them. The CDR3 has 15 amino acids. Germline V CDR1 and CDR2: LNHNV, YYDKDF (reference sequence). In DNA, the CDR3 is TGTGCCACCAGCAGAGGGGGCAGCCCTAACTATGGCTACACCTTC. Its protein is CATSRGGSPNYGYTF.

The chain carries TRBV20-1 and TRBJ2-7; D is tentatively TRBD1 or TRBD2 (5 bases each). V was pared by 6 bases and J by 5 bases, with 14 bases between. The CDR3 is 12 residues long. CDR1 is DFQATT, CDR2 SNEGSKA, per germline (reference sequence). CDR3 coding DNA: TGCAGTGCCGCCACTTGGGACGACGAGCAGTACTTC. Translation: CSAATWDDEQYF.

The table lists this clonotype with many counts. For the CDR3, the DNA is TGTGCCAGCAGCTTAGCATCCCAGGGAAACACCGGGGAGCTGTTTTTT. Protein: CASSLASQGNTGELFF. The gene calls are TRBV7-2 and TRBJ2-2; D may be TRBD1 (5 bases). The CDR3 is 16 residues long. CDR1 and CDR2 (germline): SGHTA, FQGNSA. V lost 0 bases and J 2 bases, leaving 10 bases between the germline ends.

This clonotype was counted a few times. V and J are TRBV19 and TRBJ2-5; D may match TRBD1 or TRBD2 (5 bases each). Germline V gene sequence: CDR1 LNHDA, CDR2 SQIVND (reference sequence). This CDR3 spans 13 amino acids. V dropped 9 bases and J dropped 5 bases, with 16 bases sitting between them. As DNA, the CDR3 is TGTGCCAGCCGGGACCCCCTCTGGGAGACCCAGTACTTC. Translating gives CASRDPLWETQYF.